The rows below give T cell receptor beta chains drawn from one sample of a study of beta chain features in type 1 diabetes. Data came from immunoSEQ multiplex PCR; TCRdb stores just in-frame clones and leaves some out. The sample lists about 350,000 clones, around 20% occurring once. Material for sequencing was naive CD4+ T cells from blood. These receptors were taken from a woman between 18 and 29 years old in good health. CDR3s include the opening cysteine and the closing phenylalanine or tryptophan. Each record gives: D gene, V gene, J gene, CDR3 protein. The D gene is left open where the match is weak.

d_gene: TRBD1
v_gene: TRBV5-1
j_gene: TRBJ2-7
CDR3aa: CASSRLGQGGEEQYF

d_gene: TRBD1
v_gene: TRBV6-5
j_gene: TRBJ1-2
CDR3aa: CASSLSGQGAYGYTF

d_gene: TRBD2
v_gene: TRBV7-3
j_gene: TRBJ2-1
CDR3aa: CASSPSGGAFNEQFF

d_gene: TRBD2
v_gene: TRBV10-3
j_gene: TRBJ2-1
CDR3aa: CAISEELAGGRNEQFF

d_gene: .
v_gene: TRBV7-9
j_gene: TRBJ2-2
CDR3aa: CASSQIGGELFF

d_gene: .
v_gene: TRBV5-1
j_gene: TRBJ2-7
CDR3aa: CASSLARTYEQYF

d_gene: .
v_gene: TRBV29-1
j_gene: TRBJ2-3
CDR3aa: CSARRRTDTQYF

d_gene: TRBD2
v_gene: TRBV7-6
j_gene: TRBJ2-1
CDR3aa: CASSLTSGYNEQFF

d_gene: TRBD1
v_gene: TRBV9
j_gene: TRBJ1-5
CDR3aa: CASSVGTGGLWPQHF

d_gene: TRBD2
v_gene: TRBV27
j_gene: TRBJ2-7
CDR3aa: CASTRRAGVSYEQYF

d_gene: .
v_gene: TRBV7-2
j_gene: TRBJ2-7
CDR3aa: CASSLDPNSYEQYF

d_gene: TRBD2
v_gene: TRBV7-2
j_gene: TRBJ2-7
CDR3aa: CASSSDLAGGPEQYF

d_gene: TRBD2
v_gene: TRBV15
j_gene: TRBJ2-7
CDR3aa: CATSRGLAGSYEQYF

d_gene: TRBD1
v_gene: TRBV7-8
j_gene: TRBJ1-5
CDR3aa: CASSLDTLGTGYNQPQHF

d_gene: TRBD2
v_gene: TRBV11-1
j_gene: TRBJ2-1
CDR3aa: CASSLRLAGVGLRAEQFF

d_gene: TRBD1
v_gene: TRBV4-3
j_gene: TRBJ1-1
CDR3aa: CASSQVRTGNTEAFF

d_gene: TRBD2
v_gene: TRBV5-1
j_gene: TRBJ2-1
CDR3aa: CASSLVSGNAYNEQFF

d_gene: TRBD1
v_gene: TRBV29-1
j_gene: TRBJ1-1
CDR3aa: CSVPETGENTEAFF

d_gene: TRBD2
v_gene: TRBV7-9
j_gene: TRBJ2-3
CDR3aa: CASSPAGTRSTDTQYF

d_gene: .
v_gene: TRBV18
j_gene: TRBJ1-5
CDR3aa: CASSPEGNQPQHF

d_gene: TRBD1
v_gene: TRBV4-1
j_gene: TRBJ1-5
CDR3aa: CASSFQGQGYQPQHF

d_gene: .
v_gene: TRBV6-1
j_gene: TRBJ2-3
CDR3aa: CASGARAGESDTQYF

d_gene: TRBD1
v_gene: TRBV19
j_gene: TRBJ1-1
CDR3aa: CASSIRTGGEAFF

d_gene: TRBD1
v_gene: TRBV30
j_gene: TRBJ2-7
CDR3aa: CAWSVKGQGLRWYF

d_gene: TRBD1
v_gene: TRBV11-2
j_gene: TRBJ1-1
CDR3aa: CASSTRQGHTEAFF

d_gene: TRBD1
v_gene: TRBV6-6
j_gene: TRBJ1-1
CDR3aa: CASSYSRTGRTEAFF

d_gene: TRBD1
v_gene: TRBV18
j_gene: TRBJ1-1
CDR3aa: CASSPLDRGTEAFF

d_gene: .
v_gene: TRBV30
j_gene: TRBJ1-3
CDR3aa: CAWSLGAGNTIYF

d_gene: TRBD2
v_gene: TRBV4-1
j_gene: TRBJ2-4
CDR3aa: CASSHLLNRLATKNIQYF

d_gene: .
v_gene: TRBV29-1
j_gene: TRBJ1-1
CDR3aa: CSVEDGGAEAFF

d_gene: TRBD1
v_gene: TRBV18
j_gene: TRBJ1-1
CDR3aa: CASSPAGGYTEAFF

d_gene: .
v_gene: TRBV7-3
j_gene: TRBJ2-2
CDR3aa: CASSLTSGAGELFF

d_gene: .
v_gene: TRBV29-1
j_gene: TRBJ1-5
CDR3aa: CSVGGSNQPQHF

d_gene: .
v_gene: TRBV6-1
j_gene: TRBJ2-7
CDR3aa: CASSEAGQRDEQYF

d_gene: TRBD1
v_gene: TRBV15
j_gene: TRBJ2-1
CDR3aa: CATSRDRVNNEQFF

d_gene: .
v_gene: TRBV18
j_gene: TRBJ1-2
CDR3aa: CASSPQGVYGYTF

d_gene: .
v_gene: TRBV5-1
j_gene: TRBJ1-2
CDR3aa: CASSLDSGIGGYTF

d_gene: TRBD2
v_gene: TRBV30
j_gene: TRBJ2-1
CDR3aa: CAWSPGLAGYNEQFF

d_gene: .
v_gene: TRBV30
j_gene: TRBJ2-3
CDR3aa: CAWSVQGLSTDTQYF

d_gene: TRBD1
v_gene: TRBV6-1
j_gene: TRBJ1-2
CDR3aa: CASRPGQGYGYTF

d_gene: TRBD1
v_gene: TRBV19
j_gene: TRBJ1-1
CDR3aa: CASSTFGQVNTEAFF

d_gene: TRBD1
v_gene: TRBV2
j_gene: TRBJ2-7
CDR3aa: CAGSGTGYYEQYF

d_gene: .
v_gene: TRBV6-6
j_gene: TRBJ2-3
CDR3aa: CASSLQGDTQYF

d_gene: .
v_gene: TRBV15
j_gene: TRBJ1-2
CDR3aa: CATSREVRGYGYTF

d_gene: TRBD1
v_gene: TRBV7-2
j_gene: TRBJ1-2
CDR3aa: CASSLSLTGSEGYTF

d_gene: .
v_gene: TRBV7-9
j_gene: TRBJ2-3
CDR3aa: CASSLRGSSSTDTQYF